This T cell receptor (beta chain) came from a study of immune cell composition in non-small cell lung cancer (dated by TCRdb to 2015 to 2018). Regarding the study in general: Histologic subtype, mostly lung adenocarcinoma or squamous cell carcinoma, was determined with H&E together with p63, CK5, Napsin A and TTF-1 immunohistochemistry. Using Adaptive Biotechnologies, the researchers ran TCR-beta sequencing on around 35 paired NSCLC tumour and non-adjacent lung specimens, along with 26 tumour-only specimens. A few tumour specimens with TCR-beta data were of rare histological subtypes and were excluded from the subtype comparisons. Supplementary cohort #1, approximately 11 lung adenocarcinoma cases, had paired tumour/lung TCR-beta sequencing and TIL populations generated to assess tumour reactivity.

A two-step multiplex PCR amplified TCR-beta CDR3 regions from genomic DNA, and the second step of the PCR added Illumina-compatible adaptors. TCR-beta immunosequencing was performed on an Illumina platform as a commercial immunoSEQ service. Processing in the source paper ran as follows. Repertoires were summarised by productive clonality and by Top 10 Clones, defined as the percentage of T-cell templates derived from the ten most frequent sequences. Values of productive clonality ranged from 0 to 1, with a monoclonal population indicated by a value of 1. Tumour-associated clones were defined as sequences comprising at least 0.1% of tumour T-cell templates but absent from matched non-adjacent lung, identified via log10 scatter plots. Analyses were done in GraphPad Prism7 and R, with Student's t-tests for two-group comparisons, ANOVA for stages, and linear regression for relationships. The table comes from immuneACCESS by way of TCRdb, which keeps in-frame sequences with V and J called. Part of the clones is missing from these tables; in studies checked, under half for an unresolved V gene and the rest for unknown reasons. That table is the source of V, J and clone size, and D and trimming were worked out from the DNA. Here the sample has roughly 4,000 clones; over 70% occur a single time. The ten largest clones take up roughly 22% of the sample.

About this clone itself: The clone's antigen remains unknown. Base-call qualities are not available, and no considerably larger clone is one nucleotide away.

The germline V gene supplies CDR1 SGHNT and CDR2 YENEEA. V sheds 2 bases and J sheds 6 bases, leaving 14 bases between their ends. Inclusive of the bounding cysteine and phenylalanine, the CDR3 is 14 residues long. Only the CDR3 DNA is retained, 42 bases long and in frame from the first base. Paper-wide results and their limitations: Across ten to eleven adenocarcinoma cases, the maximal tumour-associated clone frequency showed a strong correlation with TIL tumour reactivity, but overall clonality showed no such correlation. Nearly half of NSCLC cases had tumour-associated clones >0.5%, with about 71% of squamous carcinomas showing such clones compared with 30% to 35% of adenocarcinomas. The reactivity cohort contained only roughly 9 cases, and the tumour-reactive clones were not shown to have sequences in common with the dominant in vivo tumour-associated clones. Lung squamous cell carcinoma tumours had significantly higher Top 10 clone scores and productive clonality than lung adenocarcinoma tumours. Smoking pack-years did not significantly correlate with tumour TCR-beta clonality.

Frozen aliquots of unsorted single-cell suspensions were used for genomic DNA extraction with the QIAamp DNA kit. Surgically resected non-small cell lung cancer tissue was used for the tumour samples. Tissues arrived within 2 hours after resection and were immediately processed into single-cell suspensions. Tissue was mechanically dissociated and enzymatically digested with DNase I, collagenase I and hyaluronidase for approximately 31 minutes at 37 °C, then filtered and RBC-lysed. Sequencing used lung tumor tissue. The chain employs TRBV11-3 and TRBJ2-7; TRBD2 is a weak D gene call, 6 bases matching. This TCR derives from a human donor with non-small cell lung cancer. The DNA sequence is as follows: TGTGCCAGCAGCTTATCGGGCCTCGGGAGCGAGCAGTACTTC. Its amino acids are CASSLSGLGSEQYF.